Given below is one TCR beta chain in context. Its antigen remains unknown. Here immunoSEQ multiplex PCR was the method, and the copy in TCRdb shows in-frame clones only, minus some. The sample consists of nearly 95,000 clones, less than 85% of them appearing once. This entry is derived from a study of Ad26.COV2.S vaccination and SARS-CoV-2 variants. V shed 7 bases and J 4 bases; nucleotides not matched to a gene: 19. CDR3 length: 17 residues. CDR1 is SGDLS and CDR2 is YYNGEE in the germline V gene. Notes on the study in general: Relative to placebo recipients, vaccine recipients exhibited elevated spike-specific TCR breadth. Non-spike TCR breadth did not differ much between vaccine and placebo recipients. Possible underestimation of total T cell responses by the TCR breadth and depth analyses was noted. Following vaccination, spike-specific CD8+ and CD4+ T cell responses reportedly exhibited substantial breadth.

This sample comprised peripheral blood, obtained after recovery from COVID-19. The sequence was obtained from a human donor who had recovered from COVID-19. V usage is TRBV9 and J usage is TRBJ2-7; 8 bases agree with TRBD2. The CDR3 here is CASSRGGFSGSSYEQYF. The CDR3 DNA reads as TGTGCCAGCTCAAGAGGGGGATTCAGCGGGAGTTCTTACGAGCAGTACTTC.